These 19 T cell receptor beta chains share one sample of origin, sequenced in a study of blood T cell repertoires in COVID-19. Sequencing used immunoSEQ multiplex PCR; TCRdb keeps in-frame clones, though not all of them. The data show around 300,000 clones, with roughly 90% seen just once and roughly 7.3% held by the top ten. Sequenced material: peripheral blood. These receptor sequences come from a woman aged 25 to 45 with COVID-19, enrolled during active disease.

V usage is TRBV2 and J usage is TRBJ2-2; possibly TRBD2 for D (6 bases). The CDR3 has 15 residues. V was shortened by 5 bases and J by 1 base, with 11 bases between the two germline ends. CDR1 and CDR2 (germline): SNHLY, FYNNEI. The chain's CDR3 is CASSSPGGNTGELFF. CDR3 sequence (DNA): TGTGCCAGCAGTTCTCCCGGGGGGAACACCGGGGAGCTGTTTTTT.

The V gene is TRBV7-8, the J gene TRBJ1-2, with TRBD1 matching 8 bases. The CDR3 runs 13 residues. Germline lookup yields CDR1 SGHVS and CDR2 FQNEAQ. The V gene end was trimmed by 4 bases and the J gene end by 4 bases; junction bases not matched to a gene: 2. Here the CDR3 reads CASSSTGGYGYTF. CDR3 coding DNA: TGTGCCAGCAGCTCTACAGGGGGCTATGGCTACACCTTC.

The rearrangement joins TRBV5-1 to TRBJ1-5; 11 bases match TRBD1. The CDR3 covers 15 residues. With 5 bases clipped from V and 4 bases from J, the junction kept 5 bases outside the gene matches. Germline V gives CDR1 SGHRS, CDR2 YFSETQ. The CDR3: CASSAGTGGNQPQHF. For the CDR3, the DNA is TGCGCCAGCAGTGCCGGGACAGGGGGGAATCAGCCCCAGCATTTT.

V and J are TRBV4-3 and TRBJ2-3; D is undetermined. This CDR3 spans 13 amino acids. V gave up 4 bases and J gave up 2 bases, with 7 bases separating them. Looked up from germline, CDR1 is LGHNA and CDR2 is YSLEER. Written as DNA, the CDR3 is TGCGCCAGCAGCCCTGACTCCACAGATACGCAGTATTTT. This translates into CASSPDSTDTQYF.

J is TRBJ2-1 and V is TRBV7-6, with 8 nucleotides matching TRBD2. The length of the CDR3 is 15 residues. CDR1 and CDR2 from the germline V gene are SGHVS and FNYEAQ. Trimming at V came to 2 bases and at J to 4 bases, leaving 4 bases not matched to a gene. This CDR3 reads CASSLTLAGYNEQFF. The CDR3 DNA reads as TGTGCCAGCAGCTTAACGCTAGCGGGTTACAATGAGCAGTTCTTC.

CDR3 residues: CASSFYQAGSILETQYF. The CDR3 region has the DNA TGTGCCAGCAGCTTTTATCAAGCAGGCTCAATTCTGGAGACCCAGTACTTC. J is TRBJ2-5 and V is TRBV5-6; no definite D call. V was trimmed by 2 bases and J by 5 bases, leaving 22 bases between them. Germline loops: CDR1 SGHDT, CDR2 YYEEEE. The CDR3 runs to 17 residues. The variable domain in full, completed from reference TRBV5-6 and TRBJ2-5, reads DAGVTQSPTHLIKTRGQQVTLRCSPKSGHDTVSWYQQALGQGPQFIFQYYEEEERQRGNFPDRFSGHQFPNYSSELNVNALLLGDSALYLCASSFYQAGSILETQYFGPGTRLLVL.

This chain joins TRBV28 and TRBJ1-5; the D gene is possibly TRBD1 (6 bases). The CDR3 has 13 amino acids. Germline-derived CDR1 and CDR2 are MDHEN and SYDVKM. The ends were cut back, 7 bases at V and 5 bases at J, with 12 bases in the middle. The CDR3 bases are TGTGCCAGCACCCTACAGGGTTATCAGCCCCAGCATTTT. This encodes CASTLQGYQPQHF.

DNA for the CDR3: TGTGCCTGGAGCGGGGAAAAACTGTTTTTT. Translating it yields CAWSGEKLFF. The V call is TRBV30, the J call TRBJ1-4; no clear D. The CDR3 extends over 10 amino acids. Germline V gene sequence: CDR1 GTSNPN, CDR2 SVGIG (reference sequence). V shed 3 bases and J shed 8 bases, with 4 bases lying between them.

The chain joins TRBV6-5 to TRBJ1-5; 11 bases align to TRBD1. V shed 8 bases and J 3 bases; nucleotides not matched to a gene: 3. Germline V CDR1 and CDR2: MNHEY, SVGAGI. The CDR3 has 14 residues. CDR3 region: CASVDRGLNQPQHF. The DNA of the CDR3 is TGTGCCAGCGTGGACAGGGGGCTCAATCAGCCCCAGCATTTT.

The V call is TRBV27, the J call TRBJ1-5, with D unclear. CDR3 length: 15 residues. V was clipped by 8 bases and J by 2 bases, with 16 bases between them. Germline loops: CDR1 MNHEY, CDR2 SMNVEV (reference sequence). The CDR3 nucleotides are TGTGCCAGCCGTACCCTAACTGTGGGCAATCAGCCCCAGCATTTT. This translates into CASRTLTVGNQPQHF.

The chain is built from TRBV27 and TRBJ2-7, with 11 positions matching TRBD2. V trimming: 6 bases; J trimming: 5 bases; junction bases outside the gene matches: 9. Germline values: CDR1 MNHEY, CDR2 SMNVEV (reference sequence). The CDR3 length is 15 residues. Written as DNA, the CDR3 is TGTGCCAGCAGCTTTCTCGGACTAGCGGGTAACGAGCAGTACTTC. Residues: CASSFLGLAGNEQYF.

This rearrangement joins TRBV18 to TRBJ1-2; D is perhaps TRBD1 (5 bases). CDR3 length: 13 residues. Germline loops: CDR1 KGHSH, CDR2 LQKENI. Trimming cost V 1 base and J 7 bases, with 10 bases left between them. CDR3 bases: TGTGCCAGCTCACCACAGGGGAATCCTGGCTACACCTTC. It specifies CASSPQGNPGYTF.

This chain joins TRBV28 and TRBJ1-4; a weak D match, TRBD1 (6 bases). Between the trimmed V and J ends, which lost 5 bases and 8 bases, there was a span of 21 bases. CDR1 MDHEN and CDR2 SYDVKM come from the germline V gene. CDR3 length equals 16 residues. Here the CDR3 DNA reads TGTGCCAGCAGTGCTTATACCGGGACAAGATTCGAAAAACTGTTTTTT. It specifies CASSAYTGTRFEKLFF.

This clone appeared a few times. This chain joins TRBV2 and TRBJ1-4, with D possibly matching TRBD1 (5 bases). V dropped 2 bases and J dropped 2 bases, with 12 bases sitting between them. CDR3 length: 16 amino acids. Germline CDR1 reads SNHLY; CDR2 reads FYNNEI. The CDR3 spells CASSELRAATNEKLFF. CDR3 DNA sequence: TGTGCCAGCAGTGAACTCAGGGCTGCCACTAATGAAAAACTGTTTTTT.

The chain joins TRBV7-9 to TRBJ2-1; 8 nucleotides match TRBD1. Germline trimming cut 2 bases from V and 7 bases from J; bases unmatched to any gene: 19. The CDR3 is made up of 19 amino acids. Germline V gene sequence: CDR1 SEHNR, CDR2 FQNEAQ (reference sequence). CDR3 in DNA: TGTGCCAGCAGCTTAAAGGGTAGGGGGAACGGGACAGGAAGGAATGAGCAGTTCTTC. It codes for CASSLKGRGNGTGRNEQFF. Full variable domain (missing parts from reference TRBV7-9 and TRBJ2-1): DTGVSQNPRHKITKRGQNVTFRCDPISEHNRLYWYRQTLGQGPEFLTYFQNEAQLEKSRLLSDRFSAERPKGSFSTLEIQRTEQGDSAMYLCASSLKGRGNGTGRNEQFFGPGTRLTVL.

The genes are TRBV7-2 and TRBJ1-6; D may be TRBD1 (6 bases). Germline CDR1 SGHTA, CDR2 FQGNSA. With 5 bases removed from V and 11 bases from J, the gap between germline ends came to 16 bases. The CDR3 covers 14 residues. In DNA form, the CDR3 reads TGTGCCAGCAGCCCTCCTCAGGGGATGGCACCCCTCCACTTT. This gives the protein CASSPPQGMAPLHF.

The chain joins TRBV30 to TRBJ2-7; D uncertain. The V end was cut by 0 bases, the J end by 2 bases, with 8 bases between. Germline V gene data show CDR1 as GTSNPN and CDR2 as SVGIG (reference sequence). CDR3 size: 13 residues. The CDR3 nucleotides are TGTGCCTGGAGTGTATACATTACCTACGAGCAGTACTTC. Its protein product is CAWSVYITYEQYF. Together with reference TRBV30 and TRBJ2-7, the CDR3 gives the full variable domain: SQTIHQWPATLVQPVGSPLSLECTVEGTSNPNLYWYRQAAGRGLQLLFYSVGIGQISSEVPQNLSASRPQDRQFILSSKKLLLSDSGFYLCAWSVYITYEQYFGPGTRLTVT.

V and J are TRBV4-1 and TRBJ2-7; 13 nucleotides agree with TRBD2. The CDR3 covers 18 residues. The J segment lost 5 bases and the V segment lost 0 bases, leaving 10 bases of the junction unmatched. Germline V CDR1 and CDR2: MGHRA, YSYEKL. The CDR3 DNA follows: TGCGCCAGCAGCCAAGAGAGCGGACTAGCGGGAGCCTGGCACGAGCAGTACTTC. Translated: CASSQESGLAGAWHEQYF.

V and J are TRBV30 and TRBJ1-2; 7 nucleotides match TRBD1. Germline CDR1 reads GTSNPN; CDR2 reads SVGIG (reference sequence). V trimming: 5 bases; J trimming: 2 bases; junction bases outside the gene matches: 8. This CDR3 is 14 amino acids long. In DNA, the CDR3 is TGTGCCTGGTCGACAGGGCGAAGAAACTATGGCTACACCTTC. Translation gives CAWSTGRRNYGYTF.